This T cell receptor beta chain comes out of a study of monozygotic twins with inflammatory bowel disease. As to this clonotype: What it recognizes is unknown.

The UMIs carried a 6-nucleotide sample barcode, and they were added by template switching. TCRdb re-called the 5' RACE reads and gives one entry per CDR3 protein, without DNA. The listing records 170,000 or so distinct CDR3 sequences. Study results and caveats: Against healthy co-twins, IBD patients had lower TCRbeta diversity (measured by inverse Simpson).

The clonotype was recovered from a human donor with ulcerative colitis or Crohn's disease, or a healthy co-twin of an affected twin (not recorded which). Sample: blood.

This CDR3 is CASSQGGGLGAYEQYF. V is TRBV3-1 and J is TRBJ2-7. This CDR3 is 16 amino acids long. Per germline, CDR1 LGHDT and CDR2 YNNKEL (reference sequence).